The source of this T cell receptor (beta chain) is a study of T cell responses to AZD1222 COVID-19 vaccine. Assay used: immunoSEQ multiplex PCR; TCRdb lists only in-frame clones, some missing. The profile shows about 150,000 clones, more than 85% of them singletons. Sequenced material: peripheral blood, taken 28 days after the second AZD1222 dose. The sequence came from an adult who received the AZD1222 COVID-19 vaccine.

CDR3 sequence: CASSITGTEHEKLFF. CDR3 sequence (DNA): TGTGCCAGCAGTATAACCGGGACAGAACATGAAAAACTGTTTTTT. The chain links TRBV2 to TRBJ1-4; 7 bases align to TRBD1. Trimming removed 5 bases from V and 6 bases from J; junction bases left unmatched: 9. Germline CDR1 and CDR2: SNHLY and FYNNEI. The CDR3 covers 15 residues.